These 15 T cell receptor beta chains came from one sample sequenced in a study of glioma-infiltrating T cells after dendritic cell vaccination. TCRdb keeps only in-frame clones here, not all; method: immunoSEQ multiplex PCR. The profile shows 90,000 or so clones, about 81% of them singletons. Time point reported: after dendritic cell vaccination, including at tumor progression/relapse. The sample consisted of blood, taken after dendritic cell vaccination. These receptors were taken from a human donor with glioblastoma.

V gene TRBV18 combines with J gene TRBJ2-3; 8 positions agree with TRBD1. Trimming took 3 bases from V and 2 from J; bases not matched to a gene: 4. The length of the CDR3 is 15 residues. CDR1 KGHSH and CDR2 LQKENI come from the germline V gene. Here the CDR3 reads CASSPGQGPTDTQYF. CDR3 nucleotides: TGTGCCAGCTCACCCGGACAGGGACCCACAGATACGCAGTATTTT.

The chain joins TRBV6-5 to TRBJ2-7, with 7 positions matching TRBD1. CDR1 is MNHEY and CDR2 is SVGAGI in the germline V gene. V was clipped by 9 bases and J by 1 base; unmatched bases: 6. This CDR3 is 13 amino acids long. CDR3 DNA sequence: TGTGCCAGTCTAGACAGGGCGTCCTACGAGCAGTACTTC. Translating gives CASLDRASYEQYF.

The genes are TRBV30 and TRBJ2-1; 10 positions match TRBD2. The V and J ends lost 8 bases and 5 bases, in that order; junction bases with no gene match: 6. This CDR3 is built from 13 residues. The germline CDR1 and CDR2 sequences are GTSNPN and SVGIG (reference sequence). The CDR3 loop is CARSSGSHNEQFF. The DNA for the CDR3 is TGTGCCCGCTCTAGCGGGAGCCACAATGAGCAGTTCTTC.

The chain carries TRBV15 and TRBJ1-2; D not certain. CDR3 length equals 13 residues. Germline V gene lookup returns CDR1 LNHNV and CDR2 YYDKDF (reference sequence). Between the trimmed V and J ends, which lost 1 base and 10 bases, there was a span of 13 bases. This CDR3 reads CATSRAMAAVYTF. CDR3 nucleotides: TGTGCCACCAGCAGAGCAATGGCGGCTGTCTACACCTTC.

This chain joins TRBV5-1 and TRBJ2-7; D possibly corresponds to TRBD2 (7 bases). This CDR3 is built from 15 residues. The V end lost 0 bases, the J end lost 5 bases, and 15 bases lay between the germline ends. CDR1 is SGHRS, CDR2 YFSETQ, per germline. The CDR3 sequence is CASSLEGGGANEQYV. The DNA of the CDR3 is TGCGCCAGCAGCTTGGAAGGAGGGGGGGCCAACGAGCAGTACGTC.

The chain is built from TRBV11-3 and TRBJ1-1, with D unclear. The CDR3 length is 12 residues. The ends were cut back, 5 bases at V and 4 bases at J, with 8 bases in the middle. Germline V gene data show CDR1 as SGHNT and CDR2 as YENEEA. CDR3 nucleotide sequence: TGTGCCAGCAGCCTGAGAGCCACTGAAGCTTTCTTT. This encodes CASSLRATEAFF.

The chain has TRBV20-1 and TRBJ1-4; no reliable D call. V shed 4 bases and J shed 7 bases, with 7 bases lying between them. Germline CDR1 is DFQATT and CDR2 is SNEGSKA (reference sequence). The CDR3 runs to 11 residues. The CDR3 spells CSAITGEKLFF. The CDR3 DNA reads TGCAGTGCTATAACGGGTGAAAAACTGTTTTTT.

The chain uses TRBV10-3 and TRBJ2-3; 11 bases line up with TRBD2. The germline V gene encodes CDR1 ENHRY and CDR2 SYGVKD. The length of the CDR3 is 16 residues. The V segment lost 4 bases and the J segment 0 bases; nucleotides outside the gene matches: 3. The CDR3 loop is CAISAGLAGSTDTQYF. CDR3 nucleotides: TGTGCCATCAGTGCCGGACTAGCGGGTAGCACAGATACGCAGTATTTT.

The CDR3 DNA reads as TGTGCCAGCAGCTTAGGTACGAGGTACGAGCAGTACGTC. Translated: CASSLGTRYEQYV. V usage is TRBV11-2 and J usage is TRBJ2-7; D gene unclear. Trimming took 1 base from V and 4 from J, leaving 8 bases between them. Germline values: CDR1 SGHAT, CDR2 FQNNGV. The length of the CDR3 is 13 residues.

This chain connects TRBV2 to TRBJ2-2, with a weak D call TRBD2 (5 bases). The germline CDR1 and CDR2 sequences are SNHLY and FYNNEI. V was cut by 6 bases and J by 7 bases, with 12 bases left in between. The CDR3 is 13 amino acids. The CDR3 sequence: CASRVEGSGELFF. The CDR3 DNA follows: TGTGCCAGCAGGGTCGAGGGTAGCGGGGAGCTGTTTTTT. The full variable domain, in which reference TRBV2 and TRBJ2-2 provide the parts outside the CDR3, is EPEVTQTPSHQVTQMGQEVILRCVPISNHLYFYWYRQILGQKVEFLVSFYNNEISEKSEIFDDQFSVERPDGSNFTLKIRSTKLEDSAMYFCASRVEGSGELFFGEGSRLTVL.

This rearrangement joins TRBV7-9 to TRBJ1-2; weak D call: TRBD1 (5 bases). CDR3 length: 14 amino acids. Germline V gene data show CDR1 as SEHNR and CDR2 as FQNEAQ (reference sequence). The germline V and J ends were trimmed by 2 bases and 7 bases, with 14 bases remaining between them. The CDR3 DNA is TGTGCCAGCAGCTTATTGGGGCAGGGCTCTGGCTACACCTTC. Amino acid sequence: CASSLLGQGSGYTF.

Written as DNA, the CDR3 is TGCAGCGTGGAGGTTCCGGGTCAGCCCCAGCATTTT. Protein: CSVEVPGQPQHF. This rearrangement joins TRBV29-1 to TRBJ1-5; D remains ambiguous. The ends were cut back, 6 bases at V and 6 bases at J, with 12 bases in the middle. This CDR3 has 12 amino acids. CDR1 is SQVTM and CDR2 is ANQGSEA in the germline V gene.

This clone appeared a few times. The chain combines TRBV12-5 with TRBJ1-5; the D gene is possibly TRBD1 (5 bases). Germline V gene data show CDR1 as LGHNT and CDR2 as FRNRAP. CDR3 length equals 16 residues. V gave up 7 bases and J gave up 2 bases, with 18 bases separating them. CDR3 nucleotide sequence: TGTGCTAGTGCCCTTGGAGGGGTACAGGGCAATCAGCCCCAGCATTTT. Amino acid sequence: CASALGGVQGNQPQHF.

This CDR3 is CASSGLAGAYEQFF. The CDR3 DNA reads TGTGCCAGCAGTGGACTAGCGGGAGCATATGAGCAGTTCTTC. The chain carries TRBV6-1 and TRBJ2-1, with 12 bases identical to TRBD2. Losses at the gene ends were 4 bases for V and 8 bases for J; bases not matched to a gene: 3. CDR1 MNHNS and CDR2 SASEGT come from the germline V gene. The CDR3 has 14 amino acids.

The CDR3: CASSFDRGGGYTF. CDR3 DNA sequence: TGTGCCAGTAGTTTCGACAGGGGCGGCGGCTACACCTTC. The V call is TRBV19, the J call TRBJ1-2; 8 bases agree with TRBD1. Germline V gene data show CDR1 as LNHDA and CDR2 as SQIVND (reference sequence). V lost 5 bases to trimming and J lost 8 bases; unmatched junction nucleotides: 7. The CDR3 has 13 amino acids.